This TCR beta chain was identified in a study of T cell repertoires in cytomegalovirus infection. A single record per CDR3 protein comes from TCRdb applying MiXCR to the reads. The repertoire holds about 700,000 distinct CDR3 sequences, with roughly 33% as singletons. In regard to this clonotype: Its specificity is unknown.

This CDR3 spans 16 amino acids. Looked up from germline, CDR1 is MGHRA and CDR2 is YSYEKL. The germline V and J ends were trimmed by 0 bases and 2 bases, with 11 bases remaining between them. The study's findings and limits: Identification of carriers of CMV plus the relevant HLA was achieved through cumulative public TCR beta family frequency. Predominance within the ex vivo response was attributable to HLA-C-restricted CMV-specific TCR beta clonotypes.

The chain has TRBV4-1 and TRBJ2-1; D is uncertain. The TCR comes from a human donor in good health (CMV status not recorded). Some clones in this sample may be carry-over from other donors' samples. Sequencing was performed on cultured PBMCs, taken from culture after CMV antigen stimulation. Written as DNA, the CDR3 is TGCGCCAGCAGCCAAGAGGCAGCGACGCCCTACAATGAGCAGTTCTTC. Translation: CASSQEAATPYNEQFF.